This record concerns one TCR beta chain sequence. Its matching antigen is unknown. Measured with immunoSEQ multiplex PCR; TCRdb has only the in-frame clones, and not every one. There are approximately 100,000 clones in the sample; over 70% occur only once, and 7% to 10% lies in the top ten. Trimming took 6 bases from V and 0 from J, leaving 12 bases between them. CDR3 size: 14 residues. Germline CDR1 SGHRS, CDR2 YFSETQ. The data originate from a study of T cell responses to AZD1222 COVID-19 vaccine. The study's findings and limits: Repertoire sampling happened only post peak T cell response. Regions left unmutated in variants are reportedly the target of nearly half of spike-specific TCRs. Elevations in Spike-specific TCR breadth and depth followed administration of two AZD1222 doses. Only six or seven AZD1222 recipients tested seropositive at baseline.

The chain has TRBV5-1 and TRBJ1-1, with a tentative D call TRBD1 (5 bases). This TCR was recovered from an adult in good health. This material consisted of peripheral blood, taken on day 0 of AZD1222 vaccination. This CDR3 reads CASNPEGMNTEAFF. The CDR3 DNA reads TGCGCCAGCAACCCCGAGGGGATGAACACTGAAGCTTTCTTT.